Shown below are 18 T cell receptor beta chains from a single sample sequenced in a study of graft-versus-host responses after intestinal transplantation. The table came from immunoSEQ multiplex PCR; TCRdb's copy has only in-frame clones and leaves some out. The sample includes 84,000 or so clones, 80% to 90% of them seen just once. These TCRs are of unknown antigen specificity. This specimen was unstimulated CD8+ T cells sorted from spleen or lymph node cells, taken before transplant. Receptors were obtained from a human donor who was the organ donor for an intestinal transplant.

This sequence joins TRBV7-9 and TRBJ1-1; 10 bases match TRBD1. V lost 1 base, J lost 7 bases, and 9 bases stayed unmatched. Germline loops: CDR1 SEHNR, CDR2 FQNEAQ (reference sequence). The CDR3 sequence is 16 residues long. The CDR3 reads CASSLEVGDRGYEAFF. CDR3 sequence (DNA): TGTGCCAGCAGCTTAGAGGTAGGGGACAGGGGCTATGAAGCTTTCTTT.

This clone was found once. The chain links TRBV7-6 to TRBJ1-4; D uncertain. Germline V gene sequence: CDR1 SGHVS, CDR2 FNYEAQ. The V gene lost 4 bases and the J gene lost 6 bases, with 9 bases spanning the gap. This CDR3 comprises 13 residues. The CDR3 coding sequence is TGTGCCAGCAGCTCTCGGATAGATGAAAAACTGTTTTTT. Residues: CASSSRIDEKLFF.

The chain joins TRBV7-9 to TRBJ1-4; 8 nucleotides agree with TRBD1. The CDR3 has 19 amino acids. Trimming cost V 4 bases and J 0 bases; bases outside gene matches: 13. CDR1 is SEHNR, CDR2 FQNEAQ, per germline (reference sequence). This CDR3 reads CASSSPGQVLSATNEKLFF. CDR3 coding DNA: TGTGCCAGCAGCTCACCGGGACAGGTCCTATCTGCAACTAATGAAAAACTGTTTTTT.

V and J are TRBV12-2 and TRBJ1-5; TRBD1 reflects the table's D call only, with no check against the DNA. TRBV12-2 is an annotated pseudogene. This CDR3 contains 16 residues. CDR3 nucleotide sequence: TGTGCAAGTCGCCCCTGCACGGACAGGGGCGATCAGCCCCAGCATTTT. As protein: CASRPCTDRGDQPQHF.

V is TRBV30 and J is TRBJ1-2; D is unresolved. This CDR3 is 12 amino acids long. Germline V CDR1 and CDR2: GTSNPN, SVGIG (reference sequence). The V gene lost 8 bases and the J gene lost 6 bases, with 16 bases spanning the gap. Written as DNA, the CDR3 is TGTGCCGTGTATCCTGGTCACGATGGCTACACCTTC. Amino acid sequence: CAVYPGHDGYTF.

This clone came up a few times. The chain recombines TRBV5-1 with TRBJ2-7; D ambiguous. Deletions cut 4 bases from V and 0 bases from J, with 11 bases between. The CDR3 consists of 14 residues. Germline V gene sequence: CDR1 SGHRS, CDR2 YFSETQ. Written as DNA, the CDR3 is TGCGCCAGCAGCCTGGTCAGCAGCTCCTACGAGCAGTACTTC. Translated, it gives CASSLVSSSYEQYF.

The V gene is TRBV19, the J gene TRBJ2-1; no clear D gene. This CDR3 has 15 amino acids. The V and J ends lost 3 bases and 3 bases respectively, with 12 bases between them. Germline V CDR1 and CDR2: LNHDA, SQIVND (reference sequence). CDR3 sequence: CASSMFLGYYNEQFF. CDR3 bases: TGTGCCAGTAGTATGTTTTTGGGGTACTACAATGAGCAGTTCTTC.

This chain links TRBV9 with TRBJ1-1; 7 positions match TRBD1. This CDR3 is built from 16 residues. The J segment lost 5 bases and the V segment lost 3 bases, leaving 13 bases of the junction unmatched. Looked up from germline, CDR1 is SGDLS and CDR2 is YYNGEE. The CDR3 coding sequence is TGTGCCAGCAGCGCGAGGAGGGATACAGGGGTTACTGAAGCTTTCTTT. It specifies CASSARRDTGVTEAFF.

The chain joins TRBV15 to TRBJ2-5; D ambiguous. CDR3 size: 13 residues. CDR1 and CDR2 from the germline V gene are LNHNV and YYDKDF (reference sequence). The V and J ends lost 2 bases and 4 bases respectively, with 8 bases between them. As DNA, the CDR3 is TGTGCCACCAGCAGAAGTTCGGGAGAGACCCAGTACTTC. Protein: CATSRSSGETQYF.

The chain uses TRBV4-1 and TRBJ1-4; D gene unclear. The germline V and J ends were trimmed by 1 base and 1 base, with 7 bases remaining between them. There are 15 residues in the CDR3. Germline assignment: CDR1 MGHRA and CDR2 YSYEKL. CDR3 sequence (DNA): TGCGCCAGCAGCCAAGGAGTAGGAACTAATGAAAAACTGTTTTTT. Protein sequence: CASSQGVGTNEKLFF.

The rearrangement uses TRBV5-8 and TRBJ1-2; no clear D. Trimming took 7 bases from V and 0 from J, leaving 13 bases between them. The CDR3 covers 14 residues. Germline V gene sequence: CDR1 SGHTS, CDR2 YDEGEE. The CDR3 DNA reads TGTGCCAGCCCAGCGCCGGTATCTAACTATGGCTACACCTTC. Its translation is CASPAPVSNYGYTF.

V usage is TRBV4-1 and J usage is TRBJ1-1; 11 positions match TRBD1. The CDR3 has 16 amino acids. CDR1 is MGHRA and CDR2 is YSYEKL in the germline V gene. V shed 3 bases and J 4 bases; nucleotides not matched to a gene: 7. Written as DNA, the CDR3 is TGCGCCAGCAGCCAGTGGACAGGGGGCGCGGGCACTGAAGCTTTCTTT. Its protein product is CASSQWTGGAGTEAFF.

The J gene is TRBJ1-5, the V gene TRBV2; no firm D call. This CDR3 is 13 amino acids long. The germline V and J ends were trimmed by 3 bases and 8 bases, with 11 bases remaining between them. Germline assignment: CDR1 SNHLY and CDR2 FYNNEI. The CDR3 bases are TGTGCCAGCAGTGATGTTGGGGTAAAGCCCCAGCATTTT. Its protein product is CASSDVGVKPQHF.

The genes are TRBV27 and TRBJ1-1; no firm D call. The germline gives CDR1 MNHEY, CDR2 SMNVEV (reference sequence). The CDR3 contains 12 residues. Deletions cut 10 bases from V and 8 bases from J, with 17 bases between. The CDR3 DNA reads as TGTGCCACCATTTCCGGCGGACCAGAAGCTTTCTTT. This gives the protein CATISGGPEAFF.

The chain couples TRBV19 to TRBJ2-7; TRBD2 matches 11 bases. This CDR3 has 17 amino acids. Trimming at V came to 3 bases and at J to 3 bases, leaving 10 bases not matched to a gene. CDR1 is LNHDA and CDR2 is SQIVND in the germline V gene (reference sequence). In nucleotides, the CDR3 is TGTGCCAGTAGTATCTCGCTAGCGGGGGGTCCAGACTACGAGCAGTACTTC. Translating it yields CASSISLAGGPDYEQYF.

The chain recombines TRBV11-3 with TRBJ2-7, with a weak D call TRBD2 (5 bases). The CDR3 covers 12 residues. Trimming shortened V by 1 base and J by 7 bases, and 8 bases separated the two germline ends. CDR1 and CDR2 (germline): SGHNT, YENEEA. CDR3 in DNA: TGTGCCAGCAGCTTAGCCGGGGAAGAGCAGTACTTC. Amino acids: CASSLAGEEQYF.

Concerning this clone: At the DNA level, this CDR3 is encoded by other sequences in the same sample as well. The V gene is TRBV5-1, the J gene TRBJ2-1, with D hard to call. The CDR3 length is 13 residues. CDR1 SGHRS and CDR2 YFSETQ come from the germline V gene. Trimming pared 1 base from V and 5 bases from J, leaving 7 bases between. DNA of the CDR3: TGCGCCAGCAGCTTGTTTGGGGACAATGAGCAGTTCTTC. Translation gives CASSLFGDNEQFF. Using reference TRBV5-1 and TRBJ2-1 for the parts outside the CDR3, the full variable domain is KAGVTQTPRYLIKTRGQQVTLSCSPISGHRSVSWYQQTPGQGLQFLFEYFSETQRNKGNFPGRFSGRQFSNSRSEMNVSTLELGDSALYLCASSLFGDNEQFFGPGTRLTVL.

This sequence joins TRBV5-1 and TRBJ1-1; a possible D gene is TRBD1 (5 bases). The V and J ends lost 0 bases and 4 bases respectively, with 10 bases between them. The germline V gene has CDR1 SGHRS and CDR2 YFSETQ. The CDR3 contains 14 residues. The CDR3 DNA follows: TGCGCCAGCAGCTTGGTTCAAGGGGTCACTGAAGCTTTCTTT. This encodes CASSLVQGVTEAFF.